The rows below give T cell receptor beta chains drawn from one sample of a study of T cells after yellow fever vaccination. A single record per CDR3 protein comes from TCRdb applying MiXCR to the 5' RACE reads. The sample holds about 210,000 distinct CDR3 sequences; about 7% are singletons and the top ten take around 1.1%. The starting material was CD4+ T cells sorted from PBMCs, obtained on the day of the yellow fever booster vaccination. The source of these receptors is a man younger than 40 who received the YFV17D yellow fever vaccine. The CDR3 runs from the conserved cysteine through the conserved F or W. A D gene is named only where the DNA matches it firmly. Expanded clones are given a class, and other clones once, few, many or no size at all.

V gene	J gene	D gene	clone size	CDR3 protein	CDR3 DNA
TRBV20-1	TRBJ2-4	-	-	CSARDHGRMEDIQYF	TGCAGTGCTAGAGATCACGGTCGGATGGAGGACATTCAGTACTTC
TRBV20-1	TRBJ2-3	-	-	CSAGRAGKTDTQYF	TGCAGTGCTGGCCGGGCAGGGAAAACAGATACGCAGTATTTT
TRBV7-4	TRBJ2-1	TRBD2	few	CASSSRSGTGGKLRGEQFF	TGTGCCAGCAGCTCGCGCTCCGGGACGGGAGGCAAACTAAGGGGTGAGCAGTTCTTC
TRBV7-2	TRBJ2-4	-	many	CASSLAGGMAKNIQYF	TGTGCCAGCAGCTTAGCGGGGGGAATGGCCAAAAACATTCAGTACTTC
TRBV12-3/TRBV12-4	TRBJ2-5	-	few	CASSPPARETQYF	TGTGCCAGCAGTCCCCCAGCTCGGGAGACCCAGTACTTC
TRBV9	TRBJ2-2	-	few	CASSFAPTGELFF	TGTGCCAGCAGCTTTGCACCGACCGGGGAGCTGTTTTTT
TRBV20-1	TRBJ2-7	TRBD2	many	CSAPVPGLAGDHEQYF	TGCAGTGCCCCGGTACCTGGACTAGCGGGAGACCACGAGCAGTACTTC
TRBV5-1	TRBJ1-1	TRBD1	-	CASSLYDRDGTEAFF	TGCGCCAGCAGCCTCTACGACAGGGATGGTACTGAAGCTTTCTTT
TRBV28	TRBJ2-1	TRBD1	few	CASTLGLWTGLNEQFF	TGTGCCAGCACCTTAGGACTCTGGACAGGCCTCAATGAGCAGTTCTTC
TRBV10-3	TRBJ2-3	-	-	CAISMEEEDTQYF	TGTGCCATCAGTATGGAGGAGGAAGATACGCAGTATTTT